This TCR beta chain is drawn from a study of CD8+CD57+ T cells in acquired aplastic anemia. Profiles of TCR beta VDJ and CDR3 were generated from a genomic DNA template. TCRdb re-called the reads with MiXCR, one entry per CDR3 protein. In the table there are about 200,000 distinct CDR3 sequences, 40% to 60% of which are singletons. Patients selected for sequencing had displayed CD8+CD57+ cell expansion by flow cytometry. CDR3 length: 15 amino acids. Germline trimming cut 1 base from V and 5 bases from J; bases unmatched to any gene: 6. Germline V gene sequence: CDR1 LNHDA, CDR2 SQIVND (reference sequence).

The receptor's source is a human donor with aplastic anemia. Sequencing was performed on sorted CD4+, CD8+, or CD8+CD57+ T cells (not recorded which) from PBMCs. The V call is TRBV19, the J call TRBJ2-7; TRBD1 matches 9 bases. CDR3 sequence reads: CASSIVGTGTHEQYF. CDR3 bases: TGTGCCAGTAGTATAGTCGGGACAGGGACCCACGAGCAGTACTTC.